Sequencing of this TCR delta chain was carried out in a study of Vδ1+ human thymocytes. Study-wide results and limits: Approximately 20% of thymic delta-chain sequences were Vdelta2, with few Vdelta3, unlike blood Vdelta1+ controls. Thymic TRG and TRD repertoires appeared highly polyclonal, with Gaussian CDR3 length distributions.

Per the germline V gene, CDR1 is TSWWSYY and CDR2 is QGS. Trimming removed 2 bases from V and 0 bases from J, with 22 bases in between. This CDR3 spans 19 amino acids. Thymocytes were sorted as CD3+ TCRVdelta1+ TCRVdelta2- after alphabeta T cell depletion. Sorted Vdelta1+ thymocytes were about 97% to 99.6% pure. This clone was detected a few times. Its specificity is unknown. RNA was extracted from the cells and then reverse transcribed. The CDR3 regions were amplified by multiplex PCR from V-gene primers to a constant-region primer. TCRdb re-called the multiplex PCR reads with CATT. The profile covers tens of thousands of delta-chain clones, with 15% appearing a single time and under 0.6% taken by the ten largest.

The receptor's source is a boy less than two years old who had congenital heart surgery. The chain has TRDV1 and TRDJ1; tentatively, D is TRDD2 (5 bases). Source material: Vdelta1+ gamma-delta thymocytes from the thymus. As for subset: FACS-sorted CD3+ TCRalphabeta- TCRVdelta1+ TCRVdelta2- thymocytes. Here the CDR3 reads CALGEKGLPLLVYTDKLIF. In DNA form, the CDR3 reads TGTGCTCTTGGGGAAAAAGGCCTACCGTTACTAGTCTACACCGATAAACTCATCTTT.